This T cell receptor beta chain appears in the sequencing data of a study of T cell clonotyping in hematopoietic cell transplantation. This CDR3 has 15 amino acids. CDR1 and CDR2 from the germline V gene are GTSNPN and SVGIG (reference sequence). The germline V and J ends were trimmed by 1 base and 3 bases, with 13 bases remaining between them. Sequencing was performed with immunoSEQ multiplex PCR; in TCRdb, only in-frame clones are kept and a portion is missing. The repertoire holds 5,500 to 8,500 clones, with 37% as singletons. This sequence joins TRBV30 and TRBJ2-1; TRBD2 might be the D (7 bases). The clonotype comes from a female patient in her sixties who had an allogeneic stem cell transplant, so the T cells may come from the graft donor. Some clones in this sample may be carry-over from other donors' samples. The sample was peripheral blood mononuclear cells, taken 30 days after allogeneic stem cell transplant. The CDR3 DNA follows: TGTGCCTGGAGTGGAAGGGAGGGGGGCTACAATGAGCAGTTCTTC. Translation gives CAWSGREGGYNEQFF.